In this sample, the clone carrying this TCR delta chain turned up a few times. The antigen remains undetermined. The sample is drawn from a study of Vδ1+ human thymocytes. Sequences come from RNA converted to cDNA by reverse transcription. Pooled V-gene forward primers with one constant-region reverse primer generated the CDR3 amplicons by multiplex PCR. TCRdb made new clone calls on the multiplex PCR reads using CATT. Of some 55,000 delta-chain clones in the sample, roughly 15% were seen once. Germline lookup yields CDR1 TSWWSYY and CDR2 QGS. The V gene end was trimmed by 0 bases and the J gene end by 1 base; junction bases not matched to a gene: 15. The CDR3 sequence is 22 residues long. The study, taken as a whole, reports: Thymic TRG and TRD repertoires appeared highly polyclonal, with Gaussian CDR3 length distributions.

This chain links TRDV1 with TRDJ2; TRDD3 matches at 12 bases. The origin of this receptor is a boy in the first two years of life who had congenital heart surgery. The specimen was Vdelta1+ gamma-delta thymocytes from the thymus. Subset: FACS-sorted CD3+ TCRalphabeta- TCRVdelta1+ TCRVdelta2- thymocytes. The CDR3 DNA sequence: TGTGCTCTTGGGGAACTAGGGCATACGCTTCTGGGGGATACGTATTTGACAGCACAACTCTTCTTT. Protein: CALGELGHTLLGDTYLTAQLFF.